These 26 T cell receptor beta chains came from one sample sequenced in a study of blood T cell repertoires in COVID-19. Libraries were prepared by immunoSEQ multiplex PCR; TCRdb keeps only in-frame clonotypes and omits some of them. The table has 250,000 to 300,000 clones, approximately 79% seen once. The sample comprised PBMCs or T cells enriched from blood (not recorded which). All receptors derive from a man younger than 40 with acute COVID-19.

The chain uses TRBV24-1 and TRBJ2-1; 7 positions agree with TRBD1. With V trimmed by 10 bases and J by 2 bases, 10 bases remained unmatched. CDR1 is KGHDR, CDR2 SFDVKD, per germline. The CDR3 runs to 15 residues. DNA of the CDR3: TGTGCCACGGGCTGGTCGGGACAGCCCTACAATGAGCAGTTCTTC. Translated: CATGWSGQPYNEQFF.

DNA for the CDR3: TGTGCCAGCAGCTTATGGGGACAAAACACCGGGGAGCTGTTTTTT. Its protein is CASSLWGQNTGELFF. This sequence joins TRBV7-2 and TRBJ2-2; perhaps TRBD1 as D (6 bases). Between the trimmed V and J ends, which lost 2 bases and 2 bases, there was a span of 9 bases. CDR3 length equals 15 residues. Per germline, CDR1 SGHTA and CDR2 FQGNSA.

This clone was seen a handful of times. The rearrangement uses TRBV6-5 and TRBJ2-1, with 10 bases matching TRBD2. Losses at the gene ends were 6 bases for V and 4 bases for J; bases not matched to a gene: 3. The CDR3 runs to 14 residues. CDR1 and CDR2 (germline): MNHEY, SVGAGI. CDR3 sequence: CASRKLAGYNEQFF. Here the CDR3 DNA reads TGTGCCAGCAGGAAACTAGCGGGGTACAATGAGCAGTTCTTC.

The rearrangement uses TRBV7-2 and TRBJ1-2; tentative D call: TRBD1 (5 bases). This CDR3 contains 14 residues. V was shortened by 1 base and J by 2 bases, with 8 bases between the two germline ends. Germline V gene data show CDR1 as SGHTA and CDR2 as FQGNSA. The CDR3 nucleotides read TGTGCCAGCAGCTTAGGGGGGGAGAACTATGGCTACACCTTC. This codes for CASSLGGENYGYTF.

The chain combines TRBV6-5 with TRBJ1-5; TRBD1 matches 7 bases. Germline V lookup: CDR1 MNHEY, CDR2 SVGAGI. After removal of 6 bases from V and 3 bases from J, the junction contained 8 bases not matched to a gene. CDR3 length equals 15 residues. The DNA for the CDR3 is TGTGCCAGCAGCAAGGGACAGTTAAACAATCAGCCCCAGCATTTT. The encoded protein is CASSKGQLNNQPQHF.

This clone was observed a handful of times. The chain recombines TRBV2 with TRBJ1-2; the D gene is possibly TRBD1 (5 bases). CDR1 SNHLY and CDR2 FYNNEI come from the germline V gene. The V end lost 0 bases, the J end lost 5 bases, and 19 bases lay between the germline ends. The CDR3 extends over 17 amino acids. In nucleotides, the CDR3 is TGTGCCAGCAGTGAAGCGCCGGTTGGGGGGATGGGGTATGGCTACACCTTC. This translates into CASSEAPVGGMGYGYTF.

V and J are TRBV19 and TRBJ1-2; possible D gene TRBD1, 5 bases. The CDR3 has 14 amino acids. The germline V and J ends were trimmed by 6 bases and 5 bases, with 16 bases remaining between them. Germline CDR1 and CDR2: LNHDA and SQIVND (reference sequence). The CDR3 DNA is TGTGCCAGTAGGTTGGACAACCGTTTTTATGGCTACACCTTC. Translated: CASRLDNRFYGYTF.

V and J are TRBV4-1 and TRBJ1-3; D might be TRBD1 (6 bases). With 4 bases removed from V and 1 base from J, the gap between germline ends came to 17 bases. In germline, CDR1 is MGHRA, CDR2 YSYEKL. The CDR3 consists of 17 residues. The chain's CDR3 is CASSLYRVGASGNTIYF. The CDR3, as DNA: TGCGCCAGCAGCCTATACAGGGTTGGTGCGTCTGGAAACACCATATATTTT.

This clone has only a few counts. The rearrangement links TRBV19 to TRBJ2-1; 8 bases are shared with TRBD2. CDR1 and CDR2 from the germline V gene are LNHDA and SQIVND (reference sequence). J gave up 9 bases and V 6 bases, and 10 bases lay outside the gene matches. The CDR3 covers 14 residues. In DNA, the CDR3 is TGTGCCAGTAGAATATCGGGGGGGTTCGTTGAGCAGTTCTTC. Its protein is CASRISGGFVEQFF.

The J gene is TRBJ1-2, the V gene TRBV10-3; 8 positions agree with TRBD1. This CDR3 has 12 amino acids. Germline V gene lookup returns CDR1 ENHRY and CDR2 SYGVKD. V lost 7 bases and J lost 8; bases outside the gene matches: 6. CDR3 protein: CAINRQGHGYTF. The CDR3 nucleotides read TGTGCCATCAACCGACAGGGGCACGGCTACACCTTC.

The chain is built from TRBV18 and TRBJ1-1, with 10 bases aligning to TRBD1. The CDR3 is 15 residues long. The V and J ends lost 3 bases and 5 bases, in that order; junction bases with no gene match: 6. Per the germline V gene, CDR1 is KGHSH and CDR2 is LQKENI. CDR3 bases: TGTGCCAGCTCACCCGGACAGGGGGTAGTAACTGAAGCTTTCTTT. Translated: CASSPGQGVVTEAFF.

The chain uses TRBV7-2 and TRBJ1-6, with D hard to call. Germline V gene lookup returns CDR1 SGHTA and CDR2 FQGNSA. The CDR3 has 15 residues. Trimming pared 2 bases from V and 8 bases from J, leaving 13 bases between. CDR3 amino acids: CASSLLWQAHSPLHF. The CDR3 nucleotides are TGTGCCAGCAGCTTATTATGGCAGGCACATTCACCCCTCCACTTT.

CDR3 in amino acids: CASSPTTEINTQYF. The CDR3 coding sequence is TGTGCCAGCAGCCCGACGACAGAAATTAATACGCAGTATTTT. This chain connects TRBV6-4 to TRBJ2-3; possible D gene TRBD1, 5 bases. Germline-derived CDR1 and CDR2 are MRHNA and SNTAGT. Between the trimmed V and J ends, which lost 6 bases and 7 bases, there was a span of 17 bases. This CDR3 has 14 residues.

V and J are TRBV30 and TRBJ2-2, with TRBD2 matching 9 bases. The CDR3 sequence is 15 residues long. Germline lookup yields CDR1 GTSNPN and CDR2 SVGIG (reference sequence). J lost 6 bases, V lost 3 bases, and 8 bases had no gene match. The CDR3 sequence is CAWRGLAGKAGELFF. DNA of the CDR3: TGTGCCTGGAGGGGGCTAGCGGGAAAAGCCGGGGAGCTGTTTTTT.

The chain carries TRBV18 and TRBJ2-5, with D uncertain. This CDR3 contains 15 residues. The germline V and J ends were trimmed by 1 base and 4 bases, with 13 bases remaining between them. The germline CDR1 and CDR2 sequences are KGHSH and LQKENI. CDR3 DNA sequence: TGTGCCAGCTCACCACTACGTCAGGCCCGAGAGACCCAGTACTTC. The encoded protein is CASSPLRQARETQYF.

The chain joins TRBV7-9 to TRBJ1-2; 9 nucleotides agree with TRBD1. Losses at the gene ends were 5 bases for V and 2 bases for J; bases not matched to a gene: 15. This CDR3 contains 18 residues. Germline V gives CDR1 SEHNR, CDR2 FQNEAQ (reference sequence). The chain's CDR3 is CASSEGGKQGAPNYGYTF. CDR3 DNA: TGTGCCAGCAGCGAAGGAGGAAAACAGGGGGCTCCCAACTATGGCTACACCTTC.

The genes are TRBV18 and TRBJ2-1; TRBD1 matches 11 bases. The V and J ends lost 4 bases and 9 bases, in that order; junction bases with no gene match: 8. The germline CDR1 and CDR2 sequences are KGHSH and LQKENI. The CDR3 spans 15 residues. This chain's CDR3 is CASSLGTGGPFEQFF. CDR3 coding DNA: TGTGCCAGCTCACTAGGGACAGGGGGTCCCTTTGAGCAGTTCTTC.

The chain combines TRBV19 with TRBJ1-5, with TRBD1 as a possible D gene (5 bases). Germline V gene data show CDR1 as LNHDA and CDR2 as SQIVND (reference sequence). The CDR3 covers 15 residues. V was trimmed by 6 bases and J by 2 bases, leaving 14 bases between them. The CDR3 loop reads CASSSGLRGNQPQHF. As DNA, the CDR3 is TGTGCCAGTAGCTCAGGGTTAAGGGGCAATCAGCCCCAGCATTTT.

V usage is TRBV12-5 and J usage is TRBJ1-1; possibly TRBD1 for D (5 bases). From germline, CDR1 is LGHNT and CDR2 FRNRAP. Trimming shortened V by 7 bases and J by 4 bases, and 19 bases separated the two germline ends. CDR3 length equals 15 residues. DNA for the CDR3: TGTGCTAGTGCCCCCCCAGGCAGGGAAGGCACTGAAGCTTTCTTT. Protein sequence: CASAPPGREGTEAFF. The full variable domain, completed using reference TRBV12-5 and TRBJ1-1, is DARVTQTPRHKVTEMGQEVTMRCQPILGHNTVFWYRQTMMQGLELLAYFRNRAPLDDSGMPKDRFSAEMPDATLATLKIQPSEPRDSAVYFCASAPPGREGTEAFFGQGTRLTVV.

This clone was seen more than once but under ten times. The same CDR3 is also encoded by other DNA sequences in this sample. J is TRBJ1-6 and V is TRBV6-5, with D possibly TRBD1 on 6 matching bases. Germline values: CDR1 MNHEY, CDR2 SVGAGI. Trimming removed 6 bases at V and 5 bases at J, with 11 bases between. This CDR3 region has 14 residues. CDR3 amino acids: CASRVTGDNSPLHF. CDR3 in DNA: TGTGCCAGCAGGGTGACAGGAGATAATTCACCCCTCCACTTT.

The genes are TRBV5-1 and TRBJ2-5, with 9 bases lining up with TRBD1. The CDR3 sequence is 15 residues long. CDR1 and CDR2 from the germline V gene are SGHRS and YFSETQ. After removal of 0 bases from V and 5 bases from J, the junction contained 5 bases not matched to a gene. CDR3 protein: CASSLETGGLETQYF. In DNA form, the CDR3 reads TGCGCCAGCAGCTTGGAAACAGGGGGCTTGGAGACCCAGTACTTC. The full variable domain, completed using reference TRBV5-1 and TRBJ2-5, is KAGVTQTPRYLIKTRGQQVTLSCSPISGHRSVSWYQQTPGQGLQFLFEYFSETQRNKGNFPGRFSGRQFSNSRSEMNVSTLELGDSALYLCASSLETGGLETQYFGPGTRLLVL.

The chain carries TRBV4-1 and TRBJ1-5, with D possibly TRBD1 on 5 matching bases. This CDR3 contains 14 residues. Germline V gene sequence: CDR1 MGHRA, CDR2 YSYEKL. Trimming shortened V by 0 bases and J by 8 bases, and 11 bases separated the two germline ends. The CDR3 nucleotides are TGCGCCAGCAGCCAAGATCGGACACATAAGCCCCAGCATTTT. Amino acids: CASSQDRTHKPQHF.

In the case of this clone: Other DNA sequences in this specimen translate into the identical CDR3. The rearrangement uses TRBV18 and TRBJ1-1, with D perhaps matching TRBD1 (6 bases). This CDR3 contains 13 residues. Germline-derived CDR1 and CDR2 are KGHSH and LQKENI. Trimming took off 5 bases at V and 1 base at J, with 8 bases between the two ends. In DNA form, the CDR3 reads TGTGCCAGCTCATCGGACAGGAACACTGAAGCTTTCTTT. As protein: CASSSDRNTEAFF.

As regards this clone: An end of the junction differs from the germline gene, which may be a read error. Other DNA sequences in the sample encode the same CDR3. V gene TRBV5-1 combines with J gene TRBJ1-1; maybe TRBD1 (5 bases). The CDR3 runs 14 residues. The germline V gene encodes CDR1 SGHRS and CDR2 YFSETQ. The CDR3 spells CASSSSGGNTEAFF. The DNA for the CDR3 is TGTGCCAGCAGCTCGTCGGGGGGGAACACTGAAGCTTTCTTT.

This chain links TRBV28 with TRBJ2-7, with D perhaps TRBD1 (6 bases). The CDR3 runs 15 residues. CDR1 is MDHEN, CDR2 SYDVKM, per germline. The V and J ends lost 5 bases and 3 bases respectively, with 17 bases between them. The CDR3 loop is CASSGDGGSGYEQYV. Here the CDR3 DNA reads TGTGCCAGCAGTGGGGATGGGGGCTCGGGCTACGAGCAGTACGTC.

The chain carries TRBV14 and TRBJ1-1, with 7 positions matching TRBD1. Germline V CDR1 and CDR2: SGHDN, FVKESK. The CDR3 contains 18 residues. V gave up 4 bases and J gave up 0 bases; unmatched junction bases: 14. The CDR3 sequence is CASSLTPRQGGMNTEAFF. The CDR3 DNA reads as TGTGCCAGCAGCCTTACACCCAGGCAGGGGGGAATGAACACTGAAGCTTTCTTT.